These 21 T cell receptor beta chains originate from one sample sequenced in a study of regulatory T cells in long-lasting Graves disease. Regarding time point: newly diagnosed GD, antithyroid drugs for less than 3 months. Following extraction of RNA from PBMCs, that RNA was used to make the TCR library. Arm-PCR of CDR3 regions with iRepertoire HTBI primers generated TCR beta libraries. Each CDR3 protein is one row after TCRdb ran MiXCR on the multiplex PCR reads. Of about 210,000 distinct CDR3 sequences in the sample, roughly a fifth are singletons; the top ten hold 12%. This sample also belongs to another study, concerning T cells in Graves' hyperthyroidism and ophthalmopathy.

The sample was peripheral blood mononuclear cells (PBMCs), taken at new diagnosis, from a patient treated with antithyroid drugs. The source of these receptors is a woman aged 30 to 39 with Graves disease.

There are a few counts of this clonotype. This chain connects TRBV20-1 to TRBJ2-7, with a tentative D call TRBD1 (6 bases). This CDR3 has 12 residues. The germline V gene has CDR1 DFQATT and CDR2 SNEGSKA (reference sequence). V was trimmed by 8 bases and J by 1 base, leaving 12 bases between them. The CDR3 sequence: CSTSGQSYEQYF. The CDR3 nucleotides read TGCAGTACAAGCGGACAGTCCTACGAGCAGTACTTC.

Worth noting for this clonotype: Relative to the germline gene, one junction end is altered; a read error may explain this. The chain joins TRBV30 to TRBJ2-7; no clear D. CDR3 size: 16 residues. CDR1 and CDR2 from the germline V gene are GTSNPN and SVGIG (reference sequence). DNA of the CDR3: TGTGCCTGGAGTGTACGAGGCAGGCGGAGCTCCTCCGAGCAGTATTTC. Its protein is CAWSVRGRRSSSEQYF.

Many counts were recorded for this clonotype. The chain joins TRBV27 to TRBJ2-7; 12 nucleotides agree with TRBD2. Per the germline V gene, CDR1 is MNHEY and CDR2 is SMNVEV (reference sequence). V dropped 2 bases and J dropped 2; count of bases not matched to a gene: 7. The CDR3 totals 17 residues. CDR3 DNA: TGTGCCAGCAGTTTAAGGTCTAGCGGGGGGGGGGCCTACGAGCAGTACTTC. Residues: CASSLRSSGGGAYEQYF.

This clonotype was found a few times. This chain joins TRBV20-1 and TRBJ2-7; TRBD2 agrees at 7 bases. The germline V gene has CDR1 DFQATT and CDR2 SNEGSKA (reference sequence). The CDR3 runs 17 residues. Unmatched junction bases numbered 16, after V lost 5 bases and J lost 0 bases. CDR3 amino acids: CSAPGTNGAELSYEQYF. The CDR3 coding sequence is TGCAGTGCTCCCGGGACTAACGGGGCCGAACTCTCCTACGAGCAGTACTTC.

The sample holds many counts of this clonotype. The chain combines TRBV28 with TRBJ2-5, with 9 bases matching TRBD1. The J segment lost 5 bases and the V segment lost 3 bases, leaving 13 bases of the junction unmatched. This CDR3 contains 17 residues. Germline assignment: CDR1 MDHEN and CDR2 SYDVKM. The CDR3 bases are TGTGCCAGCAGTTTTTTGGGACAGGGTCGCTCTAGGGAGACCCAGTACTTC. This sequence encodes CASSFLGQGRSRETQYF.

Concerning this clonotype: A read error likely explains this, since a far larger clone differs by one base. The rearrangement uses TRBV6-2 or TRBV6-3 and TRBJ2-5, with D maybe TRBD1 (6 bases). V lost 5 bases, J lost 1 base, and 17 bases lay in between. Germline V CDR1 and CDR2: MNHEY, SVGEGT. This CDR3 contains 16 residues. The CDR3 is CASSVGQFGLQETQYF. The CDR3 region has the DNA TGTGCCAGCAGTGTGGGACAATTTGGGCTCCAAGAGACCCAGTACTTC.

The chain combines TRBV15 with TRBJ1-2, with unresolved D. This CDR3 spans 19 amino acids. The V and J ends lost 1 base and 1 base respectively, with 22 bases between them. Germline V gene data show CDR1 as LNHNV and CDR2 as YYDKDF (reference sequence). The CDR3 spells CATSRGLIPLRTGNYGYTF. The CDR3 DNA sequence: TGTGCCACCAGCAGAGGGTTAATACCTCTTCGGACGGGTAACTATGGCTACACCTTC.

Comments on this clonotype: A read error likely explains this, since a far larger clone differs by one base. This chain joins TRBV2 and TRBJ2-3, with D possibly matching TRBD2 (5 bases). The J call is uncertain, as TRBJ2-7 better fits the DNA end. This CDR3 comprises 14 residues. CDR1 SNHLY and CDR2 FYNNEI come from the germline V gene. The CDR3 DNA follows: TGTGCCAGCCGTAGAGCGGCGGGCTCCTACGAGCAGTACTTC. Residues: CASRRAAGSYEQYF.

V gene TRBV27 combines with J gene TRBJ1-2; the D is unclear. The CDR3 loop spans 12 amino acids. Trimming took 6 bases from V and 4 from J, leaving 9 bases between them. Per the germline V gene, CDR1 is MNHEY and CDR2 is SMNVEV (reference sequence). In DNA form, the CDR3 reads TGTGCCAGCAGCCGAGTTGGCTATGGCTACACCTTC. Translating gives CASSRVGYGYTF.

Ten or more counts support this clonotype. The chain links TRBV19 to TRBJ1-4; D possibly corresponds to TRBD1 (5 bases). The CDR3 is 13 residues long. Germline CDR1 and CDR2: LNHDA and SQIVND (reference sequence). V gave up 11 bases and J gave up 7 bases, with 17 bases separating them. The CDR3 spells CASLGDEGEKLFF. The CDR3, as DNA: TGTGCCTCATTGGGGGACGAGGGTGAAAAACTGTTTTTT.

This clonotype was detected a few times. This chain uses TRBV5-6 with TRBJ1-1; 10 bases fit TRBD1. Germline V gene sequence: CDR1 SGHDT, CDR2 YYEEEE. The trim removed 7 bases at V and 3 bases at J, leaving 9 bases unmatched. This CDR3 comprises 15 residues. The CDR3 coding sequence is TGTGCCAGCGGCCGGGGACAGGGGAGCGACACTGAAGCTTTCTTT. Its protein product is CASGRGQGSDTEAFF. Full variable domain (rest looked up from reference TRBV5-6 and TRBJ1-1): DAGVTQSPTHLIKTRGQQVTLRCSPKSGHDTVSWYQQALGQGPQFIFQYYEEEERQRGNFPDRFSGHQFPNYSSELNVNALLLGDSALYLCASGRGQGSDTEAFFGQGTRLTVV.

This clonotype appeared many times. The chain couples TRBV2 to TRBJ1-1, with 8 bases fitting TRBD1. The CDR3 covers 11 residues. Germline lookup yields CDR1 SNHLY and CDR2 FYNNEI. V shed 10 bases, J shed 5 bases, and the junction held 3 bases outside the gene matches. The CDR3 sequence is CAITGGTEAFF. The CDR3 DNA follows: TGTGCCATAACAGGGGGAACTGAAGCTTTCTTT.

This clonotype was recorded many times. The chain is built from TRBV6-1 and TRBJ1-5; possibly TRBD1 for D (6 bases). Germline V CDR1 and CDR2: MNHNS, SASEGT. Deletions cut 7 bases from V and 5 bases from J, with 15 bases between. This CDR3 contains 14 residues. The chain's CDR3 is CASNDVQGYQPQHF. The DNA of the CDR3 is TGTGCCAGCAATGATGTCCAGGGGTATCAGCCCCAGCATTTT.

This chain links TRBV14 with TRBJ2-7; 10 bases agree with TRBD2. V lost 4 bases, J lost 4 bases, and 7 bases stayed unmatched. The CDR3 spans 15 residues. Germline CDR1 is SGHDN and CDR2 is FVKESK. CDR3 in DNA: TGTGCCAGCAGCCCTCCGGGACTAGCGCGGTACGAGCAGTACTTC. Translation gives CASSPPGLARYEQYF. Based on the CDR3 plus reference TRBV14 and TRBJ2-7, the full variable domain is EAGVTQFPSHSVIEKGQTVTLRCDPISGHDNLYWYRRVMGKEIKFLLHFVKESKQDESGMPNNRFLAERTGGTYSTLKVQPAELEDSGVYFCASSPPGLARYEQYFGPGTRLTVT.

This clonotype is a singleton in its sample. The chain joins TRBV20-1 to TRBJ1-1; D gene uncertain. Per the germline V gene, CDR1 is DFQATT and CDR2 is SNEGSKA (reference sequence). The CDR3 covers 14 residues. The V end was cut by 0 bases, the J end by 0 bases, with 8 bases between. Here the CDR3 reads CSARDDRVNTEAFF. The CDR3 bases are TGCAGTGCTAGAGATGATAGAGTGAACACTGAAGCTTTCTTT.

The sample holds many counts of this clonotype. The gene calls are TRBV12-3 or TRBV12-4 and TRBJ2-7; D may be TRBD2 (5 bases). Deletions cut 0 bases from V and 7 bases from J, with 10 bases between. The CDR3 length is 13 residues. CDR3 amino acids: CASSLAGRREQYF. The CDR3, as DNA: TGTGCCAGCAGTTTAGCTGGAAGGAGGGAGCAGTACTTC.

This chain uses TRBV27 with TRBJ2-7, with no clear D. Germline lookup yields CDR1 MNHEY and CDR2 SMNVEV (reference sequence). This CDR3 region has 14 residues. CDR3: CASSLKAVSYEPYV. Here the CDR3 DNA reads TGTGCCAGCAGTTTAAAGGCGGTTTCCTACGAGCCGTACGTC.

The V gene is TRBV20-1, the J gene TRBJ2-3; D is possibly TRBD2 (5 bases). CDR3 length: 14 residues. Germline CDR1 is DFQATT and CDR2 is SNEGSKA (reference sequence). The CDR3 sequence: CSVPRTGRADTQYF. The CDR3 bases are TGCAGCGTGCCCCGAACGGGAAGGGCAGATACGCAGTATTTT.

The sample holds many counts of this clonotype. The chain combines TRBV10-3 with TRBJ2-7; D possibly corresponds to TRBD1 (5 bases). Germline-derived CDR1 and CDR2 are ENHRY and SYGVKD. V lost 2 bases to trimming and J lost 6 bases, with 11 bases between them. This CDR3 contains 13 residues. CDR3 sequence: CAISEGARGEQYF. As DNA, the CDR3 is TGTGCCATCAGTGAGGGGGCCCGAGGCGAGCAGTACTTC.

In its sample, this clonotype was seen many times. CDR3 nucleotide sequence: TGTGCTAGTGGGAAGGACGGGTACTATGGCTACACCTTC. This gives the protein CASGKDGYYGYTF. The chain carries TRBV12-5 and TRBJ1-2; D gene ambiguous. Germline V CDR1 and CDR2: LGHNT, FRNRAP. The CDR3 has 13 residues. The V end was cut by 6 bases, the J end by 3 bases, with 11 bases between. The full variable domain, with the rest looked up from reference TRBV12-5 and TRBJ1-2, is DARVTQTPRHKVTEMGQEVTMRCQPILGHNTVFWYRQTMMQGLELLAYFRNRAPLDDSGMPKDRFSAEMPDATLATLKIQPSEPRDSAVYFCASGKDGYYGYTFGSGTRLTVV.

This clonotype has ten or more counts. CDR3 amino acids: CATSGQGREEAFF. The CDR3 DNA is TGTGCCACCTCCGGACAGGGGCGGGAGGAAGCTTTCTTT. The V and J genes are TRBV28 and TRBJ1-1; TRBD1 agrees at 9 bases. CDR3 length equals 13 residues. V trimming: 10 bases; J trimming: 8 bases; junction bases outside the gene matches: 11. Germline CDR1 reads MDHEN; CDR2 reads SYDVKM.